Reported below is one T cell receptor (beta chain). Its antigen remains unknown. Here immunoSEQ multiplex PCR was the method, and the copy in TCRdb shows in-frame clones only, minus some. The data contain roughly 80,000 clones, just over 90% of them seen just once; the ten biggest clones take up approximately 5.4%. Stable patients also lacked confetti depigmentation, a sign of active vitiligo. Anyone treated within the previous three months was excluded. This entry comes from a study of resident and recirculating memory T cells in vitiligo. Turning to the study itself: Whole samples, not sorted cells, were homogenized and used for genomic DNA extraction. Study results and limitations: Sequences differed between biopsy sites and patients, suggesting private specificity.

V dropped 10 bases and J dropped 5; count of bases not matched to a gene: 8. This CDR3 has 14 amino acids. Germline CDR1 is MDHEN and CDR2 is SYDVKM. Source material: blood. The genes are TRBV28 and TRBJ2-2, with 9 bases aligning to TRBD1. The TCR originated in a male donor with vitiligo. The CDR3: CATGRGQGTGELFF. The CDR3, as DNA: TGTGCCACCGGAAGGGGACAGGGTACCGGGGAGCTGTTTTTT.